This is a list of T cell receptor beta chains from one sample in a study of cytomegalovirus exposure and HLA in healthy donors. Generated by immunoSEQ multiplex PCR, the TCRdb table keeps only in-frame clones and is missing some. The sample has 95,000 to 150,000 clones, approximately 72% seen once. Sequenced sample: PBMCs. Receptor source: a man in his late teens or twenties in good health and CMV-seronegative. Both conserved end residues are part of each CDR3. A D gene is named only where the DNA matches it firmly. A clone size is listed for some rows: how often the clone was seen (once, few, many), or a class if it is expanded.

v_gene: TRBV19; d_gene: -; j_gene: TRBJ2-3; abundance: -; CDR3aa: CASRTSGRTDTQYF; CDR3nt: TGTGCCAGTAGGACGAGCGGACGCACAGATACGCAGTATTTT
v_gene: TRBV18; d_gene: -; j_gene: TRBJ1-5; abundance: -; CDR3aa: CASSHRQGSNQPQHF; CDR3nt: TGTGCCAGCTCTCACCGCCAGGGTAGCAATCAGCCCCAGCATTTT
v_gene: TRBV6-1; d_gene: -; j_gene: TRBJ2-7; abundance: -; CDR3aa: CASSEWAGSYEQYF; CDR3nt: TGTGCCAGCAGTGAGTGGGCTGGCTCCTACGAGCAGTACTTC
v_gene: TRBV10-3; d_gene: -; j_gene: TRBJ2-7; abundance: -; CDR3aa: CAISESGPSGRLYEQYF; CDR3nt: TGTGCCATCAGTGAGTCGGGGCCGTCCGGCAGACTCTACGAGCAGTACTTC
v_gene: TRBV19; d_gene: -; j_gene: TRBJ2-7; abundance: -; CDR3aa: CAGPAGFPYEQYF; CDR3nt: TGTGCCGGGCCGGCGGGTTTTCCCTACGAGCAGTACTTC
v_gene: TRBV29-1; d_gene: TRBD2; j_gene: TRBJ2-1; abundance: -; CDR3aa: CSVVGLAGGLAYNEQFF; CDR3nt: TGCAGCGTTGTCGGCCTAGCGGGGGGGTTAGCCTACAATGAGCAGTTCTTC
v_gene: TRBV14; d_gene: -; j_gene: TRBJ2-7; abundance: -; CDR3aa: CASSQDSRNTYEQYF; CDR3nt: TGTGCCAGCAGCCAGGACAGCCGTAATACCTACGAGCAGTACTTC
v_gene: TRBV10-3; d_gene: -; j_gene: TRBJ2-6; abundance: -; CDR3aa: CAIGDRQGLSGANVLTF; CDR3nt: TGTGCCATCGGTGATCGGCAGGGACTCTCTGGGGCCAACGTCCTGACTTTC
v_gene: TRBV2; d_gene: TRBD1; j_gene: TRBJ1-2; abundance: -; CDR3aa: CASSGDRDSVYGYPF; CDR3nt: TGTGCCAGCAGTGGGGACCGGGACAGTGTCTATGGCTACCCCTTC
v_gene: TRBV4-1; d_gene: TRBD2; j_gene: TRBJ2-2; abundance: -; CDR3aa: CASSQEGAGGFGELFF; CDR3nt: TGCGCCAGCAGCCAAGAAGGAGCGGGAGGGTTCGGGGAGCTGTTTTTT
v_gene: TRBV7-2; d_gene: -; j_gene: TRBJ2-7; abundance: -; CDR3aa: CASSPGNPREQYF; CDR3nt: TGTGCCAGCAGCCCCGGGAACCCTCGGGAGCAGTACTTC
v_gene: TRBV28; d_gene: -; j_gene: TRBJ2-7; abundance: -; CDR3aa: CASSRDKLNYEQYF; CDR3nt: TGTGCCAGCAGCCGGGACAAGTTAAACTACGAGCAGTACTTC
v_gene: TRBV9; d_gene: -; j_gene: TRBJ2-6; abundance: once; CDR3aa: CASSVDRNSGANVLTF; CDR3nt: TGTGCCAGCAGCGTAGACAGAAACTCTGGGGCCAACGTCCTGACTTTC
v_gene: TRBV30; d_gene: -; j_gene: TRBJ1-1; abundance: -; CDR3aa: CAWSVWGGGMNTEAFF; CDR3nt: TGTGCCTGGAGTGTTTGGGGTGGGGGGATGAACACTGAAGCTTTCTTT
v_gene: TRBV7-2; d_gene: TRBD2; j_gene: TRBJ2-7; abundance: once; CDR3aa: CASSPGTSGKRDEQYF; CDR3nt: TGTGCCAGCAGCCCGGGGACTAGCGGGAAGAGGGACGAGCAGTACTTC
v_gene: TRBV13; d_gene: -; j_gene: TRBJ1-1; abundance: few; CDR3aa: CASSPPRRGLTNTEAFF; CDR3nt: TGTGCCAGCAGCCCCCCCCGGCGAGGACTCACTAACACTGAAGCTTTCTTT
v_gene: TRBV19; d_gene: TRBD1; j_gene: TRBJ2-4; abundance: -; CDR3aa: CASSIRDREGAGAKNIQYF; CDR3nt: TGTGCCAGTAGTATCCGGGACAGGGAAGGGGCTGGAGCCAAAAACATTCAGTACTTC
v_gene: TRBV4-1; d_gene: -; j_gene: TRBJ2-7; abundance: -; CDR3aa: CASSQDQGGSEQYF; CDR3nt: TGCGCCAGCAGCCAAGATCAGGGTGGGTCTGAGCAGTACTTC
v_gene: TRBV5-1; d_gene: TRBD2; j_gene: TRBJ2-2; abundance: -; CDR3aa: CASSLVAGGSGELFF; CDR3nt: TGCGCCAGCAGCTTGGTAGCGGGAGGATCCGGGGAGCTGTTTTTT
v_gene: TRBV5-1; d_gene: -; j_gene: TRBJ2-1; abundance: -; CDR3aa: CASSLSGIGYHEQFF; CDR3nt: TGCGCCAGCAGCTTGTCAGGGATCGGTTACCATGAGCAGTTCTTC
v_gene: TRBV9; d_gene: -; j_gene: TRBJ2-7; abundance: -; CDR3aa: CASSVGPLDSLGEQYF; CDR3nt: TGTGCCAGCAGCGTAGGCCCCCTGGACAGTTTGGGGGAGCAGTACTTC
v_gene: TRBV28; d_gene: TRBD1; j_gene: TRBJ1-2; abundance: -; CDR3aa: CASSLAAGGAYGYTF; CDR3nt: TGTGCCAGCAGTTTGGCCGCAGGGGGCGCTTATGGCTACACCTTC
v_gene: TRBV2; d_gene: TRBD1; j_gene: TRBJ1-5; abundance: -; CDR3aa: CASSAGTGGNQPQHF; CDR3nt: TGTGCCAGCAGTGCCGGGACAGGGGGCAATCAGCCCCAGCATTTT
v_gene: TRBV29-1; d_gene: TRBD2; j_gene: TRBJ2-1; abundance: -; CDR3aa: CSVETSASYNEQFF; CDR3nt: TGCAGCGTTGAAACTAGCGCCTCCTACAATGAGCAGTTCTTC
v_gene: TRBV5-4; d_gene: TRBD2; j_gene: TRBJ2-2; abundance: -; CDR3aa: CASSSPSGLAGYTGELFF; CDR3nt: TGTGCCAGCAGCTCCCCATCGGGACTAGCGGGATATACCGGGGAGCTGTTTTTT
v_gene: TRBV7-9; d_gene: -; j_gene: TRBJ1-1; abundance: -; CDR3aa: CASSLTGNTEAFF; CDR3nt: TGTGCCAGCAGCCTGACAGGGAACACTGAAGCTTTCTTT
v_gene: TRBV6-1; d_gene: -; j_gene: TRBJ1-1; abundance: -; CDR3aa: CASSEASGSPNTEAFF; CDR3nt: TGTGCCAGCAGTGAAGCATCAGGGTCCCCGAACACTGAAGCTTTCTTT
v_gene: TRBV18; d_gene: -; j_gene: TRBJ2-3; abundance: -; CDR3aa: CASSPLPVTDTQYF; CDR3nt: TGTGCCAGCTCACCACTTCCAGTCACAGATACGCAGTATTTT
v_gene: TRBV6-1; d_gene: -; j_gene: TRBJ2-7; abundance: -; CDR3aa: CASSDGRSYEQYF; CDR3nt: TGTGCCAGCAGTGATGGCAGATCCTACGAGCAGTACTTC
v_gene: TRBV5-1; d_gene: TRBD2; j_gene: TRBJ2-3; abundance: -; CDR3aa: CASSLAGGAVADTQYF; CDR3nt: TGCGCCAGCAGCCTGGCGGGAGGGGCTGTTGCAGATACGCAGTATTTT
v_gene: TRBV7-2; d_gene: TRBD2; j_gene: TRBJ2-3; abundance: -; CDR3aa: CASSPSGRASGKDTQYF; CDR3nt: TGTGCCAGCAGCCCTTCAGGTCGGGCTAGCGGCAAGGATACGCAGTATTTT
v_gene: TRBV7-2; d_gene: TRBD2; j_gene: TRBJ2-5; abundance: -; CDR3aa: CASIPRGAGGSETQYF; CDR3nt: TGTGCCAGCATCCCCCGGGGGGCGGGAGGATCGGAGACCCAGTACTTC
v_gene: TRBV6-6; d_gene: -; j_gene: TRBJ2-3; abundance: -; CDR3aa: CASTQNPLISDTQYF; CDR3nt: TGTGCCAGCACCCAAAACCCACTAATATCAGATACGCAGTATTTT
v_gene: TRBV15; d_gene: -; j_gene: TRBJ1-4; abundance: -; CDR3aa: CATSSRRKNEKLFF; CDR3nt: TGTGCCACCAGCAGCCGCAGGAAGAACGAAAAACTGTTTTTT
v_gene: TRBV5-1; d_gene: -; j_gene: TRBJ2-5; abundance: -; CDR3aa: CASSLAKGGQETQYF; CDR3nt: TGCGCCAGCAGCTTGGCCAAAGGGGGCCAAGAGACCCAGTACTTC
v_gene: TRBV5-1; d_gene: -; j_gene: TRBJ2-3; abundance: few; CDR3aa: CASSLDRDTDTQYF; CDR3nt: TGCGCCAGCAGCTTGGACAGGGATACAGATACGCAGTATTTT
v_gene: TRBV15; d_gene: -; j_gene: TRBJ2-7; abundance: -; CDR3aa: CATSRATSRIYEQYF; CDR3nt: TGTGCCACCAGCAGAGCGACTAGTAGAATCTACGAGCAGTACTTC
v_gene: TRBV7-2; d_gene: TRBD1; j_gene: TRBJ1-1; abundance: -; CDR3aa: CASSLTGTVNTEAFF; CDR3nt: TGTGCCAGCAGCTTAACCGGGACAGTGAACACTGAAGCTTTCTTT
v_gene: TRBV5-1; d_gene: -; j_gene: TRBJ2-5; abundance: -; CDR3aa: CASSYGGSSAETQYF; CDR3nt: TGCGCCAGCAGCTATGGCGGCTCCTCGGCGGAGACCCAGTACTTC